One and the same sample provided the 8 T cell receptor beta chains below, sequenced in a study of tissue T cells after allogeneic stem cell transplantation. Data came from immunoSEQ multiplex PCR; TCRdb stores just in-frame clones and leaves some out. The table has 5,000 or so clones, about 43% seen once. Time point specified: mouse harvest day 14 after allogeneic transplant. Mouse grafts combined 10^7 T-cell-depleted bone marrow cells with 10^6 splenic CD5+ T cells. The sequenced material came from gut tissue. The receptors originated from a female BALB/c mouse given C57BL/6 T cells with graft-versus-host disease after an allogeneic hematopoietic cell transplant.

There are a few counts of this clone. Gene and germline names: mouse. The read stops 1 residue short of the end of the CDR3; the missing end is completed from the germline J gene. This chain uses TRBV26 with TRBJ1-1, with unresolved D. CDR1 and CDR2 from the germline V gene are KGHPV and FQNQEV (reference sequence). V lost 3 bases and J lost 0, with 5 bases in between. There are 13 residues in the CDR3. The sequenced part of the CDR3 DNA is TGTGCCAGCAGTCTTCAGGAGAACACAGAAGTCTTC. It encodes CASSLQENTEVF. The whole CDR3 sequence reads CASSLQENTEVFF.

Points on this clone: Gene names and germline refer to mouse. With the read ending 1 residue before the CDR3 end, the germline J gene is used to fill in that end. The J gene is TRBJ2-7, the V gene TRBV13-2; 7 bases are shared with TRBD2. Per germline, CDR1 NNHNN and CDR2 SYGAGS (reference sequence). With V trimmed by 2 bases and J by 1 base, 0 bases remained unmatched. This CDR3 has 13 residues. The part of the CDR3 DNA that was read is TGTGCCAGCGGTGAACTGGGGTCCTATGAACAGTAC. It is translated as CASGELGSYEQY. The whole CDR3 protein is CASGELGSYEQYF.

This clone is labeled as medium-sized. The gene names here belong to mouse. The CDR3 bases that were read are TGTGCCAGCAGTCTGGGGGTCCTTTCCAACGAAAGATTATTT. Encoded protein: CASSLGVLSNERLF. The full-length CDR3 reads as CASSLGVLSNERLFF. The chain is built from TRBV26 and TRBJ1-4, with D unresolved. Coverage ceases 1 residue before the CDR3 finishes, and the germline J gene fills in the end. Germline V CDR1 and CDR2: KGHPV, FQNQEV (reference sequence). The CDR3 covers 15 residues. Between the trimmed V and J ends, which lost 2 bases and 0 bases, there was a span of 7 bases.

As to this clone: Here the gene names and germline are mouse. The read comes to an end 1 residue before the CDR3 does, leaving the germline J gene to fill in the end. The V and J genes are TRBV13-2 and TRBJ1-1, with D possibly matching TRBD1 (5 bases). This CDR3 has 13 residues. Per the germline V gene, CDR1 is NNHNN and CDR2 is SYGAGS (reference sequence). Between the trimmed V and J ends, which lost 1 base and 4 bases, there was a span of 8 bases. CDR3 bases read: TGTGCCAGCGGTGATTGGGGGGGCACAGAAGTCTTC. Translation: CASGDWGGTEVF. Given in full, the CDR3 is CASGDWGGTEVFF.

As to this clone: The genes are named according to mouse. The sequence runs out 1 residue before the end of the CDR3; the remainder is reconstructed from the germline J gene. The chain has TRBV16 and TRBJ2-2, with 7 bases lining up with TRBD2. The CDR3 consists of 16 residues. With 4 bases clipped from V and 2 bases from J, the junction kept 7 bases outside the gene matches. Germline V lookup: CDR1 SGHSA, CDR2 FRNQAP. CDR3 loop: CASSSLGERNTGQLYF. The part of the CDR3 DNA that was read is TGTGCAAGCAGCTCTCTGGGGGAGAGGAACACCGGGCAGCTCTAC.

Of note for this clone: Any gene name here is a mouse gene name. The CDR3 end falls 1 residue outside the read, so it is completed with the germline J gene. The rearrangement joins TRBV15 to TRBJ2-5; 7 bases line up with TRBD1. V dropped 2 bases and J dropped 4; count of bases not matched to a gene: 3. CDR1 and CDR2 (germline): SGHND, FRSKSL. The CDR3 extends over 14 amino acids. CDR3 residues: CASSLPGQKDTQYF. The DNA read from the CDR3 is TGTGCCAGCAGTTTACCGGGACAGAAAGACACCCAGTAC.

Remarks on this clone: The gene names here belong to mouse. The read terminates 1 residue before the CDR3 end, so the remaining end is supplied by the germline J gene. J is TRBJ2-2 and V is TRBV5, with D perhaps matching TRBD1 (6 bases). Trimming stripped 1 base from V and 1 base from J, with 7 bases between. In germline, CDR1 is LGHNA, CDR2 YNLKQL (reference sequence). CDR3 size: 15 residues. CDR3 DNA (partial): TGTGCCAGCAGCCAAGGGGACAAAAACACCGGGCAGCTCTAC. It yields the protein CASSQGDKNTGQLY. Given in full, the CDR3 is CASSQGDKNTGQLYF.

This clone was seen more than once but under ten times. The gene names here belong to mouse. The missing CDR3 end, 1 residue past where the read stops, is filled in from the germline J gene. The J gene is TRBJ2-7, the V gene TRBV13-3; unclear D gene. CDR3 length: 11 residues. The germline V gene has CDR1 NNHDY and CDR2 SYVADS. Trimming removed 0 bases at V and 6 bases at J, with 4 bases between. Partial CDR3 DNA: TGTGCCAGCAGTGATGGGGTTGAACAGTAC. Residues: CASSDGVEQY. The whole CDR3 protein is CASSDGVEQYF.